These T cell receptor beta chains were read from a single sample in a study of identical twins. Using its own MiXCR run on the 5' RACE reads, TCRdb lists one record per CDR3 protein. The sample gives 400,000 to 600,000 distinct CDR3 sequences, about a fifth of which show up once; approximately 0.48% is in the top ten. A further study also used this sample, focusing on yellow fever vaccine responses in identical twins.

The sample was CD4+ T cells sorted from blood. The receptors were sampled from a woman aged 18-35 years in good health. The CDR3 runs from the conserved cysteine through the conserved F or W. D genes are given only for firm matches. The size of a clone is reported for some rows only, either as once, few or many, or as a class for expanded clones.

d_call	j_call	v_call	clone_size	cdr3_nt	cdr3_aa
NA	TRBJ2-5	TRBV12-3/TRBV12-4	many	TGTGCCAGCAGCTCTAACCTACTCTTACAAGAGACCCAGTACTTC	CASSSNLLLQETQYF
NA	TRBJ2-7	TRBV10-3	NA	TGTGCCATCAGCAGAACAGGGTCTCCCGAGCAGTACTTC	CAISRTGSPEQYF
NA	TRBJ1-6	TRBV6-5	NA	TGTGCCAGCAGTTACTATAGGGAAAATTCACCCCTCCACTTT	CASSYYRENSPLHF
TRBD1	TRBJ2-7	TRBV5-1	NA	TGCGCCAGCTCACGCCCGGGACAGGGGAACTACGAGCAGTACTTC	CASSRPGQGNYEQYF
TRBD2	TRBJ2-3	TRBV29-1	NA	TGCAGCGTTCTCCCCGGCACTAGCGGGGGCCCCAGCACAGATACGCAGTATTTT	CSVLPGTSGGPSTDTQYF
NA	TRBJ2-1	TRBV7-3	few	TGTGCCAGCAGCTTAGGTCCTCGATACAATGAGCAGTTCTTC	CASSLGPRYNEQFF
NA	TRBJ2-1	TRBV2	NA	TGTGCCAGCAGTGCGGACCTAGGGGGATACAATGAGCAGTTCTTC	CASSADLGGYNEQFF
TRBD2	TRBJ2-1	TRBV28	NA	TGTGCCAGCAGGTCCGGGACTAGTGGCTCCGAGCAGTTCTTC	CASRSGTSGSEQFF
NA	TRBJ2-2	TRBV24-1	NA	TGTGCCACCAGTGATCCAAGTCCGGAGGCCACCGGGGAGCTGTTTTTT	CATSDPSPEATGELFF
NA	TRBJ2-1	TRBV2	NA	TGTGCCAGCAGTGACGGGAGTAATGAGCAGTTCTTC	CASSDGSNEQFF
NA	TRBJ2-2	TRBV10-3	NA	TGTGCCATCAGTGAGTCCCCCACCGGGGAGCTGTTTTTT	CAISESPTGELFF
NA	TRBJ2-3	TRBV9	NA	TGTGCCAGCAGCCTCCGGACTGGTAGCACAGATACGCAGTATTTT	CASSLRTGSTDTQYF
TRBD1	TRBJ1-1	TRBV6-1	NA	TGTGCCAGCAGCCAACGACAGGGTTTGAACACTGAAGCTTTCTTT	CASSQRQGLNTEAFF
NA	TRBJ2-5	TRBV4-2	NA	TGTGCCAGCAGCCAAGGGGGGGGGCTAGGACAAGAGACCCAGTACTTC	CASSQGGGLGQETQYF
TRBD2	TRBJ2-5	TRBV4-2	NA	TGTGCCAGCAGCCAAAAAAGGGAACTAGCGGGGGGACCTCAAGAGACCCAGTACTTC	CASSQKRELAGGPQETQYF
TRBD2	TRBJ2-1	TRBV5-1	many	TGCGCCAGCAGCCCCCGACTAGCGGGGGTGAATGAGCAGTTCTTC	CASSPRLAGVNEQFF
NA	TRBJ1-1	TRBV5-1	few	TGCGCCAGCAGCTGGGCAGGGACGGGTAACACTGAAGCTTTCTTT	CASSWAGTGNTEAFF
NA	TRBJ2-5	TRBV12-3/TRBV12-4	NA	TGTGCCAGCAGTTTAATTAGTTCCGGCAAAGAGACCCAGTACTTC	CASSLISSGKETQYF
NA	TRBJ2-1	TRBV5-1	few	TGCGCCAGCAGCTTGGCGGCAGTTTCCTACAATGAGCAGTTCTTC	CASSLAAVSYNEQFF
NA	TRBJ2-3	TRBV11-2	NA	TGTGCCACCCTTGGTGAGGGGCGGTCAGATACGCAGTATTTT	CATLGEGRSDTQYF
TRBD1	TRBJ2-2	TRBV10-3	NA	TGTGCCATCAGTACCCCCCGGACAGGCAGGGGGAACACCGGGGAGCTGTTTTTT	CAISTPRTGRGNTGELFF
NA	TRBJ2-3	TRBV5-5	NA	TGTGCCAGCAGCGATCGGCCAGCGGGAGATACGCAGTATTTT	CASSDRPAGDTQYF
TRBD2	TRBJ2-1	TRBV20-1	NA	TGCAGTGCTATTCCGGGACTAGCGGGAAGAACGAATGAGCAGTTCTTC	CSAIPGLAGRTNEQFF
TRBD2	TRBJ2-1	TRBV24-1	NA	TGTGCCACCAGTGATCGAGTAGCGGGGGGGCGGAATGAGCAGTTCTTC	CATSDRVAGGRNEQFF
NA	TRBJ2-3	TRBV7-8	NA	TGTGCCAGCAGCTTATGGGCTAGCGTAGGGGATACGCAGTATTTT	CASSLWASVGDTQYF
NA	TRBJ2-1	TRBV29-1	NA	TGCAGCGTGCGTCCTAGCGCTAACGAGCAGTTCTTC	CSVRPSANEQFF
NA	TRBJ2-3	TRBV6-2/TRBV6-3	NA	TGTGCCAGCAGTTATAGGCGACTAGGAGAAGATACGCAGTATTTT	CASSYRRLGEDTQYF
NA	TRBJ2-1	TRBV24-1	few	TGTGCCACCAAACCTCCCGGTCGGGGCAGGGAGCAGTTCTTC	CATKPPGRGREQFF
TRBD1	TRBJ2-4	TRBV6-1	few	TGTGCCAGCACGCCAGGGGGTCGGGGAAACATTCAGTACTTC	CASTPGGRGNIQYF
NA	TRBJ2-2	TRBV7-2	few	TGTGCCAGCAGCTCAGGACTAATGAACACCGGGGAGCTGTTTTTT	CASSSGLMNTGELFF
NA	TRBJ1-1	TRBV5-1	few	TGCGCCAGCAGTTCCGGGGTGGGAGCGAACACTGAAGCTTTCTTT	CASSSGVGANTEAFF
NA	TRBJ2-3	TRBV20-1	NA	TGCAGTGCTCCCCGCACGAATACGCAGTATTTT	CSAPRTNTQYF
TRBD2	TRBJ2-3	TRBV20-1	NA	TGCAGTGTTAGGGGTAGCGGGCTAAACTCTAGCACAGATACGCAGTATTTT	CSVRGSGLNSSTDTQYF
NA	TRBJ1-2	TRBV11-1	NA	TGTGCCAGCAGCTCCCTGACGGTTCAAGATGGCTACACCTTC	CASSSLTVQDGYTF
TRBD2	TRBJ2-1	TRBV29-1	few	TGCAGCGTTGCGGGGGGGGCCTCCTACAATGAGCAGTTCTTC	CSVAGGASYNEQFF
NA	TRBJ1-3	TRBV15	NA	TGTGCCACCAGCAGAGATTTTATAACTGGAAACACCATATATTTT	CATSRDFITGNTIYF
NA	TRBJ2-1	TRBV6-1	few	TGTGCCAGCAACCCCCGGACGAGGGTCTTCAACAATGAGCAGTTCTTC	CASNPRTRVFNNEQFF
TRBD2	TRBJ2-1	TRBV14	NA	TGTGCCAGCAGCCAAGAAATAGCGGGGGTATTGTACAATGAGCAGTTCTTC	CASSQEIAGVLYNEQFF
NA	TRBJ1-2	TRBV4-2	few	TGTGCCAGCAGCCAAGACCCGCTGAGGACGTTCAACTATGGCTACACCTTC	CASSQDPLRTFNYGYTF